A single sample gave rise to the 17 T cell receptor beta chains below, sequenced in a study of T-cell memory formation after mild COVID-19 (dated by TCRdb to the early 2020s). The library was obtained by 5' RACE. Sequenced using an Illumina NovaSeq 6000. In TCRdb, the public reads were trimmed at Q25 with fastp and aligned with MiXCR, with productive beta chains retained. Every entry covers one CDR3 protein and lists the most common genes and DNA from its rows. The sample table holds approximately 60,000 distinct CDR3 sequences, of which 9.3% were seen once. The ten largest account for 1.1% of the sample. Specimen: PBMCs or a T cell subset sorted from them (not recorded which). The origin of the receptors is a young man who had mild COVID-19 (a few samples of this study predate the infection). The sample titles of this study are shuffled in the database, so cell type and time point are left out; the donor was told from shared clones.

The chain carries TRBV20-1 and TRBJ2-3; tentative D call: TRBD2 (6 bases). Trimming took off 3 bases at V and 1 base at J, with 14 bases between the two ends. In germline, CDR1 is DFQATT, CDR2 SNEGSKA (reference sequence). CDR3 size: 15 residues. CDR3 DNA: TGCAGTGCTAGCGGGAGCATCGGTCGCACAGATACGCAGTATTTT. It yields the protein CSASGSIGRTDTQYF.

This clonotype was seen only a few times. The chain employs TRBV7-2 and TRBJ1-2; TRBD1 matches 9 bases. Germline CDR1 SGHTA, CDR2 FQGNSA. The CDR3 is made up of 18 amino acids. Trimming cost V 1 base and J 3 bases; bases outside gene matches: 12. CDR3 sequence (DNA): TGTGCCAGCAGCTTAGTCCCCCCGACAGGGGGGGTTGACTATGGCTACACCTTC. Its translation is CASSLVPPTGGVDYGYTF. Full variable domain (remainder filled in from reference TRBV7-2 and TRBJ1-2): GAGVSQSPSNKVTEKGKDVELRCDPISGHTALYWYRQSLGQGLEFLIYFQGNSAPDKSGLPSDRFSAERTGGSVSTLTIQRTQQEDSAVYLCASSLVPPTGGVDYGYTFGSGTRLTVV.

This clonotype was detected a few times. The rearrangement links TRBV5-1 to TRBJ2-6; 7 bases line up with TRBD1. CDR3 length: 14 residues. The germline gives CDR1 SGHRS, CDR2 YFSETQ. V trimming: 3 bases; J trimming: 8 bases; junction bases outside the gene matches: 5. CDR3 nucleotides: TGCGCCAGCAGCTCCCGGGACAGCACCAACGTCCTGACTTTC. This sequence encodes CASSSRDSTNVLTF. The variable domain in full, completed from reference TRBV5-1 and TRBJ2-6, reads KAGVTQTPRYLIKTRGQQVTLSCSPISGHRSVSWYQQTPGQGLQFLFEYFSETQRNKGNFPGRFSGRQFSNSRSEMNVSTLELGDSALYLCASSSRDSTNVLTFGAGSRLTVL.

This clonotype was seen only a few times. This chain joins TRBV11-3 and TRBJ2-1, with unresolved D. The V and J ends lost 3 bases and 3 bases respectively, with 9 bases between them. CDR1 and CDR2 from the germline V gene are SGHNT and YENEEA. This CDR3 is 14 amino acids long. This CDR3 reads CASSFRGNYNEQFF. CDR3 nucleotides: TGTGCCAGCAGCTTTAGAGGAAACTACAATGAGCAGTTCTTC.

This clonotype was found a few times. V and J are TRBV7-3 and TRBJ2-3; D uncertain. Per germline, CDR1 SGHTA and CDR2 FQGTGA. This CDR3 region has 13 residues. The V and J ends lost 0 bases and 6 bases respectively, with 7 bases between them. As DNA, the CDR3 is TGTGCCAGCAGCTTAACAAAGCTGGATACGCAGTATTTT. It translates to CASSLTKLDTQYF.

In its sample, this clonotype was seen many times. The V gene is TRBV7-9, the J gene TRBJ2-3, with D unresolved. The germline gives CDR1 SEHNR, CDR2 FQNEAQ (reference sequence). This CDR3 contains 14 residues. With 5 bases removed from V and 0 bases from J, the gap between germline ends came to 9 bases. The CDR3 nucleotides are TGTGCCAGCAGCCCGGGCCTGAGCACAGATACGCAGTATTTT. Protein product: CASSPGLSTDTQYF.

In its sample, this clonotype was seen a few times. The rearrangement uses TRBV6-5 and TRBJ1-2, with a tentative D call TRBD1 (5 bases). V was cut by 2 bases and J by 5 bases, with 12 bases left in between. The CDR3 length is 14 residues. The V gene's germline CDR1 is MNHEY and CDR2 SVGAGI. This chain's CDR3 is CASSYRGASYGYTF. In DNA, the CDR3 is TGTGCCAGCAGTTACAGGGGCGCCTCTTATGGCTACACCTTC.

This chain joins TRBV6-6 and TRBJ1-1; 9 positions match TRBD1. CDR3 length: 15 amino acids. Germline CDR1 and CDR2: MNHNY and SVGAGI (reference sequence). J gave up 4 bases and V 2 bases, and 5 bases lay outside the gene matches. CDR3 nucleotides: TGTGCCAGCAGTTACACGGGACAGGGTGGCACTGAAGCTTTCTTT. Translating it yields CASSYTGQGGTEAFF.

The CDR3 here is CASVRDRNTGELFF. CDR3 nucleotide sequence: TGTGCCAGTGTCCGGGACAGAAACACCGGGGAGCTGTTTTTT. The chain couples TRBV2 to TRBJ2-2; 7 bases are shared with TRBD1. The CDR3 runs 14 residues. Germline V gives CDR1 SNHLY, CDR2 FYNNEI. V shed 9 bases and J 2 bases; nucleotides not matched to a gene: 6.

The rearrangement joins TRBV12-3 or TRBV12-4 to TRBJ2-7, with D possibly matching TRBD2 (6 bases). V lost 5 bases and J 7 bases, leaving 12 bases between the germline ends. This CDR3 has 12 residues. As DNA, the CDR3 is TGTGCCAGCAGTCTTACCCGGGGGGAGCAGTACGTC. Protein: CASSLTRGEQYV.

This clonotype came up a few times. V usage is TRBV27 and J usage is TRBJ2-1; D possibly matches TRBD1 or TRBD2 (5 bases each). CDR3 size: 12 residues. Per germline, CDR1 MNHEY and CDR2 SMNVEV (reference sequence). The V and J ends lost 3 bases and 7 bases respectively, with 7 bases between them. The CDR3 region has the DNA TGTGCCAGCAGTTTTTGGGGGAATGAGCAGTTCTTC. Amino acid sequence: CASSFWGNEQFF.

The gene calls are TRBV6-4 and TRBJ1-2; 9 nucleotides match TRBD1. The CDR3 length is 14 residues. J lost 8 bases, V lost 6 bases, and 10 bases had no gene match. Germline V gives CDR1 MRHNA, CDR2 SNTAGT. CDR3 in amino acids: CASRTGGGFGGYTF. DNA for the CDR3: TGTGCCAGCAGAACAGGGGGCGGCTTCGGCGGCTACACCTTC.

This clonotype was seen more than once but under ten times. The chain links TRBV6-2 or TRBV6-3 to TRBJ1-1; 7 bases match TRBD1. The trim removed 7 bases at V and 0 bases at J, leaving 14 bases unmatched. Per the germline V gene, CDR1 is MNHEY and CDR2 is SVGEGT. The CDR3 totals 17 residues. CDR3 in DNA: TGTGCCAGCACTCGAGGCCAGGGGGTCCTCATGAACACTGAAGCTTTCTTT. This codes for CASTRGQGVLMNTEAFF.

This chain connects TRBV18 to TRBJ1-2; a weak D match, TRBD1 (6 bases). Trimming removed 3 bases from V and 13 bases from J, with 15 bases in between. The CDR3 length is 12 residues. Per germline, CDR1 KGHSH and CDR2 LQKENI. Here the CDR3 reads CASSPGQWGFTF. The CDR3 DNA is TGTGCCAGCTCACCCGGACAGTGGGGTTTCACCTTC.

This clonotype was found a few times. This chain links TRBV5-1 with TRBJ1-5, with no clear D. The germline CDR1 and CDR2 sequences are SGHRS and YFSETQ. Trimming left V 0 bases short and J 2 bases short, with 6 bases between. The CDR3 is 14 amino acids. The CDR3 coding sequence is TGCGCCAGCAGCTTGGAAGGCGGCAATCAGCCCCAGCATTTT. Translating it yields CASSLEGGNQPQHF.

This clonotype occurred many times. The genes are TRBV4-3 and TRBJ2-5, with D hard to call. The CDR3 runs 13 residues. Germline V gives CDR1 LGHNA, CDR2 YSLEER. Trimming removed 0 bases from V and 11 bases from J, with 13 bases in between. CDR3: CASSQETWGTQYF. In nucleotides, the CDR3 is TGCGCCAGCAGCCAAGAAACTTGGGGAACGCAGTACTTC.

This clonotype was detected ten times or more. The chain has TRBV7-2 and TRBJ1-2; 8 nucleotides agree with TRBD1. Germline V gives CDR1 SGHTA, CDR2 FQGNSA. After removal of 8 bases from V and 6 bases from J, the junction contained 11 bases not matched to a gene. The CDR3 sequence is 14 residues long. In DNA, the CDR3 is TGTGCCAGCCGACTACCGGGACAGGTCAATGGCTACACCTTC. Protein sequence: CASRLPGQVNGYTF.